Each of the 5 T cell receptor beta chains below was sequenced from the same sample in a study of vaccination effects on CD4 cells after COVID-19. Their antigens are not known. ViraFEST assay sequencing came after antigen-specific CD4+ T cells were expanded with viral peptide pools. Following 10 days of culture, CD4+ T cells were isolated. According to the study, vaccine recipients showed no prior SARS-CoV-2 infection and negative nucleocapsid antibodies. The assay was immunoSEQ multiplex PCR, and TCRdb's table has in-frame clones only and misses some. Altogether about 28,000 clones are present, more than 70% being singletons, with the ten largest covering 25% to 35%. Source: CD4+ T cells from PBMCs cultured with SARS-CoV-2 spike peptides, taken before COVID-19 vaccination. These receptors all stem from a human donor who received a COVID-19 vaccine.

The rearrangement links TRBV20-1 to TRBJ2-1; 10 nucleotides line up with TRBD2. Trimming took 3 bases from V and 9 from J; bases not matched to a gene: 5. The CDR3 spans 13 residues. Germline-derived CDR1 and CDR2 are DFQATT and SNEGSKA (reference sequence). DNA of the CDR3: TGCAGTGCTAGTAGGCTAGCGGGAGCTGAGCAGTTCTTC. Translation: CSASRLAGAEQFF.

The chain employs TRBV2 and TRBJ2-7; TRBD1 might be the D (5 bases). The germline V and J ends were trimmed by 8 bases and 3 bases, with 17 bases remaining between them. This CDR3 comprises 14 residues. Germline CDR1 is SNHLY and CDR2 is FYNNEI. This CDR3 is CASEVRQPLYEQYF. DNA for the CDR3: TGTGCCAGCGAAGTCAGACAGCCACTCTACGAGCAGTACTTC.

The chain recombines TRBV7-9 with TRBJ2-7, with no clear D. Germline V gives CDR1 SEHNR, CDR2 FQNEAQ (reference sequence). CDR3 length: 15 amino acids. The germline V and J ends were trimmed by 5 bases and 0 bases, with 14 bases remaining between them. The CDR3 spells CASSPRGGNSYEQYF. The CDR3, as DNA: TGTGCCAGCAGCCCCCGAGGCGGCAACTCCTACGAGCAGTACTTC.

Here the CDR3 DNA reads TGTGCCATCGAGGGTCCCGGGACCGGGGAGCTGTTTTTT. Translation: CAIEGPGTGELFF. The chain combines TRBV10-3 with TRBJ2-2; weak D call: TRBD2 (5 bases). CDR1 and CDR2 from the germline V gene are ENHRY and SYGVKD. The CDR3 consists of 13 residues. Trimming cost V 8 bases and J 5 bases, with 12 bases left between them.

This clone occurred a few times. The genes are TRBV4-1 and TRBJ1-5; 7 bases map to TRBD1. Trimming cost V 3 bases and J 1 base; bases outside gene matches: 3. Germline CDR1 reads MGHRA; CDR2 reads YSYEKL. This CDR3 comprises 15 residues. The CDR3 bases are TGCGCCAGCAGCCAGGGACAGATCAGCAATCAGCCCCAGCATTTT. Translated, it gives CASSQGQISNQPQHF.